The sequence of this T cell receptor (beta chain) was determined in a study of sequential checkpoint blockade in melanoma. The method was immunoSEQ multiplex PCR; TCRdb's version includes in-frame clones alone and lacks a portion of them. The sample has fewer than 30,000 clones; approximately 77% are singletons. Treatment reported: randomized to nivolumab then ipilimumab (arm A) or the reverse (arm B). Germline V gives CDR1 SGHTA, CDR2 FQGTGA. The CDR3 length is 12 residues. The V and J ends lost 3 bases and 15 bases, in that order; junction bases with no gene match: 5. This sequence joins TRBV7-3 and TRBJ2-1; 10 bases align to TRBD1. This clonotype originated in a human donor with melanoma. The specimen was CD8+ T cells sorted from blood (inferred from file names), collected from a patient given nivolumab and ipilimumab in sequence. CDR3 in DNA: TGTGCCAGCAGCTTCGGGGACAGGGGTCTGTTCTTC. Translated, it gives CASSFGDRGLFF.